Reported below is one TCR beta chain. TCRdb's copy holds only in-frame clones and misses some; the assay was immunoSEQ multiplex PCR. The sample has roughly 70,000 clones, over 80% seen once; the top ten hold about 2.5%. This specimen comes from a study of T cell changes during pregnancy in multiple sclerosis. Germline CDR1 reads SGDLS; CDR2 reads YYNGEE. The length of the CDR3 is 15 residues. The germline V and J ends were trimmed by 4 bases and 4 bases, with 15 bases remaining between them. V gene TRBV9 combines with J gene TRBJ2-1, with D possibly matching TRBD1 (6 bases). This clonotype originated in a female donor with multiple sclerosis, enrolled in a pregnancy study. Specimen: peripheral blood, collected before pregnancy. CDR3 sequence reads: CASSRGTTSYNEQFF. The CDR3 coding sequence is TGTGCCAGCAGCCGTGGGACAACCTCTTACAATGAGCAGTTCTTC.